The clone carrying this TCR beta chain was seen a few times. The source of the sample is a study of T-cell reconstitution after alpha-beta-depleted transplantation in children. A library of TCRbeta sequences, prepared with unique molecular identifiers, was generated. TCRdb used MiXCR to reprocess the PCR reads, holding one entry per CDR3 protein. The sample shows some 200,000 distinct CDR3 sequences, around 10% of them seen only once. Between the trimmed V and J ends, which lost 6 bases and 6 bases, there was a span of 9 bases. Germline assignment: CDR1 SGHDN and CDR2 FVKESK. This CDR3 is 12 amino acids long.

The receptor was derived from a human donor who donated a stem cell graft to a child with acute lymphoblastic leukemia. Specimen: PBMCs from the stem cell graft donor, collected from the stem cell graft. The chain couples TRBV14 to TRBJ1-5; D is unclear. The CDR3 DNA follows: TGTGCCAGCAGGTTAACGTTTCAGCCCCAGCATTTT. It codes for CASRLTFQPQHF.